This TCR beta chain stems from a study of read filtering for tumor transcriptome and immune sequencing. From 300 to 450 ng of RNA, a library with molecular barcoded alpha/delta and beta/gamma adaptors was made. One entry per CDR3 protein results from TCRdb running MiXCR on the reads. The sample includes about 9,100 distinct CDR3 sequences, about 15% seen only once; the top ten take 25%. This CDR3 is built from 14 residues. Germline V gives CDR1 SGHRS, CDR2 YFSETQ. Trimming left V 4 bases short and J 2 bases short, with 12 bases between. This clonotype is deemed medium-sized. The antigen is not known. Points from the study as a whole: Even smaller IR-seq throughput identified most shared clonotypes.

The chain is built from TRBV5-1 and TRBJ2-5; D is unclear. The sequence was collected from a donor at least 40 years old with multiple myeloma. The sequenced sample was a population of CD138-negative cells sorted from bone marrow. The CDR3 DNA reads TGCGCCAGCAGCCCCGAACAAATACAAGAGACCCAGTACTTC. It codes for CASSPEQIQETQYF.